What follows are 9 T cell receptor beta chains derived from one specimen sequenced in a study of PD-1 blockade in classical Hodgkin lymphoma. This table comes from immunoSEQ multiplex PCR, and its TCRdb copy is limited to in-frame clones, with some not included. Among 80,000 to 100,000 clones listed, more than 80% were seen once. Each patient relapsed following autologous stem cell transplantation, and prior brentuximab vedotin exposure differed. Specimen: peripheral blood mononuclear cells (PBMCs), collected before the second cycle of nivolumab. The receptors stem from a human donor with classical Hodgkin lymphoma.

The rearrangement links TRBV19 to TRBJ2-2, with TRBD2 matching 10 bases. The germline gives CDR1 LNHDA, CDR2 SQIVND (reference sequence). Trimming at V came to 3 bases and at J to 3 bases, leaving 4 bases not matched to a gene. This CDR3 comprises 16 residues. The CDR3 DNA sequence: TGTGCCAGTAGTATGAGGCTAGCGGGAGACACCGGGGAGCTGTTTTTT. Protein product: CASSMRLAGDTGELFF.

This chain joins TRBV5-4 and TRBJ2-1; weak D call: TRBD2 (5 bases). The CDR3 covers 16 residues. CDR1 is SGHNT and CDR2 is YYREEE in the germline V gene (reference sequence). V shed 0 bases and J shed 6 bases, with 16 bases lying between them. CDR3 sequence: CASSLVGGLRLNEQFF. The CDR3 DNA reads TGTGCCAGCAGCTTGGTCGGTGGACTCCGCCTCAATGAGCAGTTCTTC.

The V gene is TRBV15, the J gene TRBJ1-4; perhaps TRBD1 as D (5 bases). V lost 2 bases and J 0 bases, leaving 13 bases between the germline ends. This CDR3 is built from 17 residues. Germline V gene data show CDR1 as LNHNV and CDR2 as YYDKDF (reference sequence). Written as DNA, the CDR3 is TGTGCCACCAGCAGATACGGGACTTATGCAACTAATGAAAAACTGTTTTTT. Translation: CATSRYGTYATNEKLFF.

The rearrangement joins TRBV11-2 to TRBJ2-7; 7 nucleotides match TRBD1. This CDR3 is 17 amino acids long. Germline V gene data show CDR1 as SGHAT and CDR2 as FQNNGV. Trimming took 2 bases from V and 2 from J; bases not matched to a gene: 12. The CDR3 DNA follows: TGTGCCAGCAGCTTACCATGGGACCCGGGACAGACCTACGAGCAGTACTTC. It specifies CASSLPWDPGQTYEQYF.

This clone was picked up a small number of times. This chain links TRBV7-2 with TRBJ2-5, with TRBD1 matching over 9 bases. Per the germline V gene, CDR1 is SGHTA and CDR2 is FQGNSA. Germline trimming cut 4 bases from V and 5 bases from J; bases unmatched to any gene: 20. The CDR3 extends over 19 amino acids. CDR3 in amino acids: CASSSPWLQGAYYMETQYF. CDR3 coding DNA: TGTGCCAGCAGCTCACCCTGGCTACAGGGGGCGTATTATATGGAGACCCAGTACTTC.

This clone has a single count. The rearrangement joins TRBV5-8 to TRBJ1-1; D may be TRBD1 (6 bases). The length of the CDR3 is 15 residues. V shed 2 bases and J shed 4 bases, with 15 bases lying between them. CDR1 is SGHTS, CDR2 YDEGEE, per germline. CDR3 in amino acids: CASSFRGSLVTEAFF. CDR3 sequence (DNA): TGTGCCAGCAGCTTCAGGGGTAGTCTTGTCACTGAAGCTTTCTTT.

This clone was counted a single time. The genes are TRBV10-3 and TRBJ1-1; 8 bases align to TRBD1. V shed 9 bases, J shed 2 bases, and the junction held 5 bases outside the gene matches. The CDR3 has 13 amino acids. CDR1 is ENHRY and CDR2 is SYGVKD in the germline V gene. Here the CDR3 reads CAMTGAKNTEAFF. The CDR3, as DNA: TGTGCCATGACAGGGGCAAAAAACACTGAAGCTTTCTTT.

V and J are TRBV5-6 and TRBJ2-5; D is perhaps TRBD1 or TRBD2 (5 bases each). Trimming took 6 bases from V and 7 from J, leaving 19 bases between them. Germline lookup yields CDR1 SGHDT and CDR2 YYEEEE. There are 14 residues in the CDR3. The CDR3 coding sequence is TGTGCCAGCAACCCTACGGGACGGCCGGGGACCCAGTACTTC. Encoded protein: CASNPTGRPGTQYF. The full variable domain, completed using reference TRBV5-6 and TRBJ2-5, is DAGVTQSPTHLIKTRGQQVTLRCSPKSGHDTVSWYQQALGQGPQFIFQYYEEEERQRGNFPDRFSGHQFPNYSSELNVNALLLGDSALYLCASNPTGRPGTQYFGPGTRLLVL.

The V call is TRBV7-2, the J call TRBJ1-2, with a tentative D call TRBD1 (6 bases). Germline V gene lookup returns CDR1 SGHTA and CDR2 FQGNSA. Between the trimmed V and J ends, which lost 5 bases and 0 bases, there was a span of 22 bases. This CDR3 comprises 18 residues. CDR3 bases: TGTGCCAGCAGCACCCGTCAGGGGCTCAAGGGGGCTAACTATGGCTACACCTTC. It codes for CASSTRQGLKGANYGYTF.